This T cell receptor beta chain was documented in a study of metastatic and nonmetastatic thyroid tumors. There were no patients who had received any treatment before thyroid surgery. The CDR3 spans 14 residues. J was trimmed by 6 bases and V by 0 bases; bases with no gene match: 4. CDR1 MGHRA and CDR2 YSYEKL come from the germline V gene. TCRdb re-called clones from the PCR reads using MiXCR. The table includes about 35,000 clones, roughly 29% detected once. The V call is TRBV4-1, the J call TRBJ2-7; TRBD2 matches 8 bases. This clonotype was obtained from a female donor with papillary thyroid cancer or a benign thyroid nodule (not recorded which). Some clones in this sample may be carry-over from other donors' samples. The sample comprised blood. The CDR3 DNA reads TGCGCCAGCAGCCAAGAACGGGAGGGAGTCGAGCAGTACTTC. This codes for CASSQEREGVEQYF.